These 30 T cell receptor beta chains share one sample of origin, sequenced in a study of shared clonotypes between healthy human individuals. The method was immunoSEQ multiplex PCR; TCRdb's version includes in-frame clones alone and lacks a portion of them. The repertoire holds around 750,000 clones, with approximately 79% as singletons. What was sequenced was memory CD4+ T cells sorted from blood. Subset noted: CD45RA-negative fraction. Receptors originate from a woman in her 30s in good health.

This clone occurred a few times. The J gene is TRBJ2-1, the V gene TRBV2, with TRBD2 identical over 10 bases. Per the germline V gene, CDR1 is SNHLY and CDR2 is FYNNEI. The CDR3 sequence is 13 residues long. V lost 8 bases to trimming and J lost 9 bases; unmatched junction nucleotides: 7. DNA for the CDR3: TGTGCCAGCGGGCTAGCGGGAGACGGTGAGCAGTTCTTC. Its protein is CASGLAGDGEQFF.

This chain uses TRBV5-1 with TRBJ2-7; 8 nucleotides align to TRBD2. The CDR3 runs 15 residues. The V and J ends lost 0 bases and 6 bases, in that order; junction bases with no gene match: 8. Germline V lookup: CDR1 SGHRS, CDR2 YFSETQ. The CDR3 nucleotides read TGCGCCAGCAGCTTGGAAGGTAGCGGGACTCCCGAGCAGTACTTC. Amino acids: CASSLEGSGTPEQYF.

This chain joins TRBV7-3 and TRBJ2-7; D gene uncertain. The length of the CDR3 is 13 residues. The ends were cut back, 1 base at V and 0 bases at J, with 4 bases in the middle. Germline-derived CDR1 and CDR2 are SGHTA and FQGTGA. CDR3 amino acids: CASSLSSSYEQYF. Written as DNA, the CDR3 is TGTGCCAGCAGCTTAAGTTCCTCCTACGAGCAGTACTTC.

The genes are TRBV4-1 and TRBJ2-1, with 8 positions matching TRBD2. Trimming took 1 base from V and 6 from J; bases not matched to a gene: 14. CDR1 and CDR2 from the germline V gene are MGHRA and YSYEKL. This CDR3 is built from 18 residues. CDR3 protein: CASSQAFSPSGRGNEQFF. As DNA, the CDR3 is TGCGCCAGCAGCCAAGCCTTCTCCCCCAGCGGGAGAGGCAATGAGCAGTTCTTC.

This clone was picked up one time. In nucleotides, the CDR3 is TGCGCCAGCAGTGAAGGCCAAACCCCGCAGTATTTT. It translates to CASSEGQTPQYF. This rearrangement joins TRBV10-1 to TRBJ2-3; D remains ambiguous. This CDR3 has 12 amino acids. Trimming removed 3 bases at V and 10 bases at J, with 11 bases between. Germline assignment: CDR1 WNHNN and CDR2 SYGVQD (reference sequence).

This clone showed up just a few times. The chain couples TRBV6-6 to TRBJ1-2, with a possible D match to TRBD1 (5 bases). This CDR3 contains 14 residues. The germline gives CDR1 MNHNY, CDR2 SVGAGI (reference sequence). Trimming shortened V by 6 bases and J by 5 bases, and 16 bases separated the two germline ends. The CDR3 here is CASRATGTDYGYTF. CDR3 nucleotide sequence: TGTGCCAGCAGGGCTACCGGGACGGATTATGGCTACACCTTC.

The chain recombines TRBV6-4 with TRBJ1-3, with a possible D match to TRBD1 (6 bases). The V and J ends lost 0 bases and 8 bases respectively, with 14 bases between them. The germline gives CDR1 MRHNA, CDR2 SNTAGT. This CDR3 is built from 15 residues. The CDR3 bases are TGTGCCAGCAGTGACTCCGAGACAGGCGCTTACACCATATATTTT. Translation: CASSDSETGAYTIYF.

This clone has a single count. The CDR3 spells CASSSLGVGEQYF. Here the CDR3 DNA reads TGTGCCAGCAGCTCCCTGGGGGTCGGCGAGCAGTACTTC. This chain links TRBV7-2 with TRBJ2-7, with D perhaps assigned TRBD1 or TRBD2 (5 bases each). The germline gives CDR1 SGHTA, CDR2 FQGNSA. Trimming took off 4 bases at V and 6 bases at J, with 13 bases between the two ends. This CDR3 has 13 amino acids.

This CDR3 reads CASSSSTMGGGETQYF. The CDR3 DNA reads as TGTGCCAGCAGCTCTAGCACGATGGGCGGGGGAGAGACCCAGTACTTC. The chain joins TRBV11-2 to TRBJ2-5; 7 positions agree with TRBD2. Germline trimming cut 4 bases from V and 4 bases from J; bases unmatched to any gene: 12. From germline, CDR1 is SGHAT and CDR2 FQNNGV. This CDR3 is 16 amino acids long.

On this clone: An end of the junction differs from the germline gene, which may be a read error. This chain connects TRBV15 to TRBJ1-3, with unresolved D. The CDR3 is made up of 12 amino acids. The germline gives CDR1 LNHNV, CDR2 YYDKDF (reference sequence). CDR3 residues: CATRSAGNTIYF. The CDR3 DNA sequence: TGTGCCACCAGGTCAGCTGGAAACACTATATATTTT.

The chain combines TRBV10-3 with TRBJ2-7; no reliable D call. Per germline, CDR1 ENHRY and CDR2 SYGVKD. The CDR3 length is 11 residues. V lost 1 base to trimming and J lost 5 bases, with 3 bases between them. CDR3 in DNA: TGTGCCATCAGTGAGTACAACGAGCAGTACTTC. The encoded protein is CAISEYNEQYF.

The gene calls are TRBV28 and TRBJ2-6, with D uncertain. Deletions cut 1 base from V and 1 base from J, with 5 bases between. CDR3 size: 15 residues. Germline CDR1 MDHEN, CDR2 SYDVKM. CDR3 sequence: CASSLYGSGANVLTF. The CDR3 region has the DNA TGTGCCAGCAGTTTATACGGGTCTGGGGCCAACGTCCTGACTTTC.

This clone was observed a few times. The genes are TRBV7-9 and TRBJ2-2, with D unclear. Trimming took off 9 bases at V and 4 bases at J, with 9 bases between the two ends. This CDR3 contains 12 residues. The germline V gene encodes CDR1 SEHNR and CDR2 FQNEAQ (reference sequence). In DNA form, the CDR3 reads TGTGCCAGGGGGAAGTCCACCGGGGAGCTGTTTTTT. Translating it yields CARGKSTGELFF.

The chain carries TRBV5-6 and TRBJ1-2; no clear D gene. CDR1 and CDR2 (germline): SGHDT, YYEEEE. This CDR3 is 14 amino acids long. V lost 4 bases to trimming and J lost 4 bases, with 14 bases between them. CDR3 DNA sequence: TGTGCCAGCAGCCCGTCAGGCTGGGGCTATGGCTACACCTTC. Translation gives CASSPSGWGYGYTF.

This chain joins TRBV11-2 and TRBJ2-2; no firm D call. CDR1 SGHAT and CDR2 FQNNGV come from the germline V gene. The V end was cut by 4 bases, the J end by 3 bases, with 12 bases between. CDR3 length equals 15 residues. CDR3 loop: CASSSRTRYTGELFF. Written as DNA, the CDR3 is TGTGCCAGCAGCTCCAGGACGAGGTACACCGGGGAGCTGTTTTTT. Variable domain in full (rest from reference TRBV11-2 and TRBJ2-2): EAGVAQSPRYKIIEKRQSVAFWCNPISGHATLYWYQQILGQGPKLLIQFQNNGVVDDSQLPKDRFSAERLKGVDSTLKIQPAKLEDSAVYLCASSSRTRYTGELFFGEGSRLTVL.

V and J are TRBV11-3 and TRBJ2-1, with a possible D match to TRBD1 (6 bases). Germline assignment: CDR1 SGHNT and CDR2 YENEEA. V was clipped by 6 bases and J by 9 bases, with 24 bases between them. The CDR3 spans 16 residues. The CDR3 region is CASSHEGVGPRGEQFF. Here the CDR3 DNA reads TGTGCCAGCAGTCATGAGGGGGTCGGCCCGAGGGGTGAGCAGTTCTTC.

The genes are TRBV30 and TRBJ1-1, with D possibly being TRBD1 (5 bases). CDR1 GTSNPN and CDR2 SVGIG come from the germline V gene (reference sequence). V was clipped by 2 bases and J by 0 bases, with 13 bases between them. This CDR3 is built from 15 residues. The CDR3 sequence: CAWSLLGGMNTEAFF. CDR3 DNA sequence: TGTGCCTGGAGTTTGCTCGGGGGTATGAACACTGAAGCTTTCTTT.

Regarding this clone: Within the sample, other DNA sequences also encode this same CDR3. This chain links TRBV5-1 with TRBJ2-1; the D gene is possibly TRBD2 (6 bases). This CDR3 comprises 15 residues. Germline values: CDR1 SGHRS, CDR2 YFSETQ. The germline V and J ends were trimmed by 3 bases and 0 bases, with 10 bases remaining between them. CDR3 coding DNA: TGCGCCAGCAGCTGGGACTCCCTCTCCTACAATGAGCAGTTCTTC. Protein product: CASSWDSLSYNEQFF.

This rearrangement joins TRBV7-2 to TRBJ2-2; D unresolved. Trimming pared 5 bases from V and 6 bases from J, leaving 16 bases between. Germline assignment: CDR1 SGHTA and CDR2 FQGNSA. The CDR3 is made up of 15 amino acids. CDR3 amino acids: CASSPLGGHSGELFF. The CDR3 DNA follows: TGTGCCAGCAGCCCATTGGGCGGCCACTCCGGGGAGCTGTTTTTT. The full variable domain, with the rest looked up from reference TRBV7-2 and TRBJ2-2, is GAGVSQSPSNKVTEKGKDVELRCDPISGHTALYWYRQSLGQGLEFLIYFQGNSAPDKSGLPSDRFSAERTGGSVSTLTIQRTQQEDSAVYLCASSPLGGHSGELFFGEGSRLTVL.

The genes are TRBV6-5 and TRBJ2-7, with D unclear. The germline CDR1 and CDR2 sequences are MNHEY and SVGAGI. The V and J ends lost 7 bases and 4 bases respectively, with 14 bases between them. CDR3 length: 13 residues. CDR3 in DNA: TGTGCCAGCAAGGCAGTGGCACGTTACGAGCAGTACTTC. Encoded protein: CASKAVARYEQYF.

The V call is TRBV18, the J call TRBJ1-5, with D possibly TRBD1 on 6 matching bases. The length of the CDR3 is 16 residues. The V and J ends lost 3 bases and 1 base respectively, with 13 bases between them. The V gene's germline CDR1 is KGHSH and CDR2 LQKENI. The CDR3 region is CASSPGGGGSNQPQHF. In DNA form, the CDR3 reads TGTGCCAGCTCACCGGGAGGGGGAGGAAGCAATCAGCCCCAGCATTTT. The full variable domain, in which reference TRBV18 and TRBJ1-5 provide the parts outside the CDR3, is NAGVMQNPRHLVRRRGQEARLRCSPMKGHSHVYWYRQLPEEGLKFMVYLQKENIIDESGMPKERFSAEFPKEGPSILRIQQVVRGDSAAYFCASSPGGGGSNQPQHFGDGTRLSIL.

The chain carries TRBV11-2 and TRBJ2-1; D remains ambiguous. In germline, CDR1 is SGHAT, CDR2 FQNNGV. The length of the CDR3 is 12 residues. Trimming removed 5 bases from V and 6 bases from J, with 8 bases in between. CDR3 bases: TGTGCCAGCAGCCCCATGGTCAATGAGCAGTTCTTC. It encodes CASSPMVNEQFF.

The chain recombines TRBV27 with TRBJ1-1; D is ambiguous. The CDR3 totals 15 residues. V was shortened by 8 bases and J by 0 bases, with 16 bases between the two germline ends. Germline-derived CDR1 and CDR2 are MNHEY and SMNVEV (reference sequence). In DNA, the CDR3 is TGTGCCAGCTTACCTTACCACAGAATGAACACTGAAGCTTTCTTT. This codes for CASLPYHRMNTEAFF.

This sequence joins TRBV19 and TRBJ1-5; no reliable D call. CDR1 is LNHDA and CDR2 is SQIVND in the germline V gene (reference sequence). The V and J ends lost 2 bases and 5 bases respectively, with 7 bases between them. This CDR3 comprises 13 residues. For the CDR3, the DNA is TGTGCCAGTAGTATACGGTCCGATCAGCCCCAGCATTTT. Its protein is CASSIRSDQPQHF.

With respect to this clone: This sample also contains other DNA sequences that code for the same CDR3. CDR3 nucleotide sequence: TGTGCCAGCAGTGAAGGACTAGCCTCCGGGGAGCTGTTTTTT. Translation gives CASSEGLASGELFF. This chain connects TRBV6-1 to TRBJ2-2, with TRBD2 identical over 7 bases. Germline assignment: CDR1 MNHNS and CDR2 SASEGT. The V and J ends lost 1 base and 6 bases, in that order; junction bases with no gene match: 2. CDR3 length equals 14 residues.

The chain recombines TRBV29-1 with TRBJ2-3, with a possible D match to TRBD1 (5 bases). Germline CDR1 and CDR2: SQVTM and ANQGSEA. This CDR3 has 15 residues. V was cut by 3 bases and J by 1 base, with 14 bases left in between. CDR3 bases: TGCAGCGTTGACGGCCGTAGGGGTGGCACAGATACGCAGTATTTT. Amino acids: CSVDGRRGGTDTQYF.

The J gene is TRBJ2-7, the V gene TRBV29-1; D call uncertain. V shed 4 bases and J shed 0 bases, with 7 bases lying between them. The CDR3 totals 12 residues. Germline V lookup: CDR1 SQVTM, CDR2 ANQGSEA. CDR3: CSVAEFSYEQYF. DNA for the CDR3: TGCAGCGTTGCGGAGTTCTCCTACGAGCAGTACTTC.

Note on this clone: The same CDR3 is also encoded by other DNA sequences in this sample. The chain employs TRBV19 and TRBJ1-5, with 8 bases identical to TRBD1. V lost 6 bases to trimming and J lost 4 bases; unmatched junction nucleotides: 5. This CDR3 comprises 14 residues. Germline CDR1 is LNHDA and CDR2 is SQIVND (reference sequence). The CDR3 loop reads CASSGQGGNQPQHF. In DNA, the CDR3 is TGTGCCAGTAGCGGACAGGGAGGGAATCAGCCCCAGCATTTT. The whole variable domain, remainder taken from reference TRBV19 and TRBJ1-5, is DGGITQSPKYLFRKEGQNVTLSCEQNLNHDAMYWYRQDPGQGLRLIYYSQIVNDFQKGDIAEGYSVSREKKESFPLTVTSAQKNPTAFYLCASSGQGGNQPQHFGDGTRLSIL.

This chain uses TRBV28 with TRBJ1-2, with TRBD1 as a possible D gene (5 bases). Germline V lookup: CDR1 MDHEN, CDR2 SYDVKM. Trimming shortened V by 6 bases and J by 4 bases, and 9 bases separated the two germline ends. CDR3 length: 12 residues. The CDR3 sequence: CASSPGSYGYTF. CDR3 coding DNA: TGTGCCAGCAGCCCAGGGTCCTATGGCTACACCTTC.

Comment on this clone: A far larger clone is just one base off, so this is likely a read error. The CDR3 loop is CASSFHLKGTHSYEQYF. DNA for the CDR3: TGTGCCAGCAGCTTCCACCTCAAGGGGACCCACTCCTACGAGCAGTACTTC. The genes are TRBV28 and TRBJ2-7, with D perhaps assigned TRBD1 or TRBD2 (5 bases each). The V gene lost 6 bases and the J gene lost 0 bases, with 21 bases spanning the gap. The CDR3 covers 17 residues. Germline CDR1 reads MDHEN; CDR2 reads SYDVKM.